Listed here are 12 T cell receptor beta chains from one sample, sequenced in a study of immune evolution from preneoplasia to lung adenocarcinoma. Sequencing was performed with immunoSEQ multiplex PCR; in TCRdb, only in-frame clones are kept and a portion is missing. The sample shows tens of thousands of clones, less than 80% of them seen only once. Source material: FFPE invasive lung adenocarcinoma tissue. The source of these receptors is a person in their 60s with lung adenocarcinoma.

In DNA, the CDR3 is TGTGCCTCCGACAGGGGATACACTGAAGCTTTCTTT. This encodes CASDRGYTEAFF. This chain joins TRBV2 and TRBJ1-1, with TRBD1 identical over 8 bases. Trimming removed 11 bases from V and 3 bases from J; junction bases left unmatched: 5. The germline V gene encodes CDR1 SNHLY and CDR2 FYNNEI. The CDR3 totals 12 residues.

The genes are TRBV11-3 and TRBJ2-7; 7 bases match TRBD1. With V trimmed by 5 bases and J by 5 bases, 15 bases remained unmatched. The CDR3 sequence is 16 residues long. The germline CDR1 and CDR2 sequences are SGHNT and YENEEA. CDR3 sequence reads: CASSLDRDLLDHEQYF. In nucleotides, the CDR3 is TGTGCCAGCAGCCTCGACAGGGACCTCCTGGACCACGAGCAGTACTTC.

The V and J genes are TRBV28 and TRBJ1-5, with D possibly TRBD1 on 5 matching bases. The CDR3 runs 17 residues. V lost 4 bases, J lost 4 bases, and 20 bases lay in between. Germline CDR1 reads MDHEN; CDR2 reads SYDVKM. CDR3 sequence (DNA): TGTGCCAGCAGTTCCCCCGGGACCTCCGGGGGAAATCAGCCCCAGCATTTT. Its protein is CASSSPGTSGGNQPQHF. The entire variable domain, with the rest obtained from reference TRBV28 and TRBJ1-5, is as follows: DVKVTQSSRYLVKRTGEKVFLECVQDMDHENMFWYRQDPGLGLRLIYFSYDVKMKEKGDIPEGYSVSREKKERFSLILESASTNQTSMYLCASSSPGTSGGNQPQHFGDGTRLSIL.

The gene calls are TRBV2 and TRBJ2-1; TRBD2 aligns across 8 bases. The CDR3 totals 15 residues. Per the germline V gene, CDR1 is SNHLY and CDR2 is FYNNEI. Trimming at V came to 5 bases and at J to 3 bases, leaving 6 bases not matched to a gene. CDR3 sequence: CASSRTSRDYNEQFF. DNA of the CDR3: TGTGCCAGCAGTAGGACTAGCAGAGACTACAATGAGCAGTTCTTC. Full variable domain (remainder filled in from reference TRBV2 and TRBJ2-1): EPEVTQTPSHQVTQMGQEVILRCVPISNHLYFYWYRQILGQKVEFLVSFYNNEISEKSEIFDDQFSVERPDGSNFTLKIRSTKLEDSAMYFCASSRTSRDYNEQFFGPGTRLTVL.

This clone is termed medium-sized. This CDR3 is CASSQDAGYEQFF. The DNA for the CDR3 is TGTGCCAGCAGCCAAGATGCAGGGTATGAGCAGTTCTTC. The chain joins TRBV4-2 to TRBJ2-1, with D possibly TRBD1 on 5 matching bases. Trimming removed 0 bases at V and 8 bases at J, with 8 bases between. Germline values: CDR1 LGHNA, CDR2 YNFKEQ. This CDR3 has 13 residues.

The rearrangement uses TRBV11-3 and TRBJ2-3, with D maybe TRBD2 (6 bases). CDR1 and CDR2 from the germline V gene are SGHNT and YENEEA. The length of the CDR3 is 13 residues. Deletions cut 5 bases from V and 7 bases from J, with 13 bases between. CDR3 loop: CASSGGSGNTQYF. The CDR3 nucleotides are TGTGCCAGCAGCGGGGGGAGTGGAAATACGCAGTATTTT.

In DNA, the CDR3 is TGTGCCAGCAGCTTGTCCACCTACGAGCAGTACTTC. Translation gives CASSLSTYEQYF. This chain connects TRBV5-8 to TRBJ2-7; D is ambiguous. Germline CDR1 and CDR2: SGHTS and YDEGEE. This CDR3 is 12 amino acids long. V lost 1 base and J 2 bases, leaving 4 bases between the germline ends.

The CDR3 loop is CASSKDWGEQYF. CDR3 nucleotides: TGTGCCAGCAGTAAAGACTGGGGGGAGCAGTACTTC. The chain uses TRBV6-6 and TRBJ2-7; TRBD1 or TRBD2 may be the D gene (5 bases each). The V end lost 5 bases, the J end lost 7 bases, and 12 bases lay between the germline ends. The CDR3 covers 12 residues. The germline gives CDR1 MNHNY, CDR2 SVGAGI (reference sequence).

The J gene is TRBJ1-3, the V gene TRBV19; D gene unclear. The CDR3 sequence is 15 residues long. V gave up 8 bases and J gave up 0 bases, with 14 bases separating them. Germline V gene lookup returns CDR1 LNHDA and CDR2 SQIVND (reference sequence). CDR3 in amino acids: CASRRALISGNTIYF. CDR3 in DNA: TGTGCCAGTCGTAGGGCTCTGATCTCTGGAAACACCATATATTTT.

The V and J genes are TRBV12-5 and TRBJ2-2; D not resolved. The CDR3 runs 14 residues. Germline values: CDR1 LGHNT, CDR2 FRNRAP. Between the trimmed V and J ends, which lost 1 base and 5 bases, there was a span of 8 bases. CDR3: CASGLAPLTGELFF. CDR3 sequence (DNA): TGTGCTAGTGGTTTGGCCCCATTGACCGGGGAGCTGTTTTTT.

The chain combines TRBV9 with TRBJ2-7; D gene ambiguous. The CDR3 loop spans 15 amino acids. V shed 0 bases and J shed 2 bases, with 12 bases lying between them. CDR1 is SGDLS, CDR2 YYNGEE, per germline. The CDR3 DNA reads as TGTGCCAGCAGCGTAGGCCCCTCGAGAGCCTACGAGCAGTACTTC. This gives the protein CASSVGPSRAYEQYF.

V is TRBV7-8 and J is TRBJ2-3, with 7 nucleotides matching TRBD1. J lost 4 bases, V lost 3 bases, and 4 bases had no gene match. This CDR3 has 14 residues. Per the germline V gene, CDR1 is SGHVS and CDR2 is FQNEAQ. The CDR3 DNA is TGTGCCAGCAGCTTGGTACAGGGGTCAGATACGCAGTATTTT. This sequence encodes CASSLVQGSDTQYF.